Listed here is a single TCR beta chain. Its antigen target is currently unknown. The library was obtained by the immunoSEQ multiplex PCR assay. For the multiplex PCR, a mixture combining 60 forward primers for TCR Vbeta segments and 13 reverse primers for TCR Jbeta segments was used. The CDR3 region of rearranged TCR beta genes was amplified from genomic DNA by a multiplex PCR assay. Amplified TCR beta libraries were sequenced as 87-base-pair reads on the Illumina HiSeq System. The paper's data handling went like this. A later analysis tallied around 87 million unique TCR beta chains across the 650 to 750 repertoires, and approximately 9.9 million of those chains were shared by two or more donors. Raw reads were error-corrected and collapsed into unique sequences with a nearest-neighbor algorithm that merged closely related sequences to remove PCR and sequencing errors. To assign V, D and J gene segments, CDR3 sequences were aligned to IMGT reference sequences. For a sequence to be retained, a match of at least six nucleotides to both a V gene segment and a J gene segment was required. A rearrangement was called productive if the CDR3 had no stop codons and remained in frame with V and J, and every other rearrangement was called non-productive. Following IMGT convention, CDR3 was defined as the stretch from the second conserved V-encoded cysteine to the conserved J-encoded phenylalanine. In an earlier analysis of approximately 590 of the donors, sequences lacking an unambiguous match to a single V gene segment were excluded. In an earlier analysis of more than 500 of the donors, a V segment was called functional when productive rearrangements were above 56.7%, and segregating when the standard deviation between donors exceeded 5%. A statistical classification framework was developed to diagnose cytomegalovirus status using the catalog of TCR beta chain sequences. In a later analysis, TCR nucleotide sequences were compared against IMGT/GENE-DB human TR gene sequences so that V and J genes could be assigned. Using the TCRdist pipeline, a later analysis assigned CDR3 sequences along with most-parsimonious VDJ recombination scenarios. In a later analysis, each TCR beta chain was defined by its CDR3 amino acid sequence together with its V-gene family, and reads without a unique V-gene family were excluded. A later analysis removed several hundred highly shared, low-generation-probability nucleotide sequences to deal with suspected cross-contamination and a sequencing artifact. For each public chain, a later analysis derived a clonal expansion index from normalized ranks of inferred template counts within each repertoire. In a later analysis, generation probabilities were computed with a VDJ recombination model fitted to out-of-frame rearrangements, and the resulting probabilities were checked against IGoR. In a later analysis, TCR-TCR, TCR-HLA and TCR-CMV co-occurrence was scored with hypergeometric tests, and a repertoire-size bias correction was applied to TCR pairs. In a later analysis, false discovery rates were estimated by permuting HLA or CMV assignments 20 times. In a later analysis, co-occurring TCRs were grouped with DBSCAN, and TCRdist sequence similarity was added when clustering was performed within HLA-allele-positive subsets. Co-occurrence clustering excluded repertoires with fewer than 30,000 or more than 120,000 public chains, plus five with anomalous nucleotide sharing. Here the immuneACCESS table is served through TCRdb, limited to in-frame sequences with V and J called. Missing clones are a known gap in these copies; in checked studies unresolved V genes cover under half, and the rest lacks a known reason. V and J calls and clone size are copied from that table; D and trimming were computed from the DNA. The sample's table covers over 75,000 clones. The leading ten clones occupy just over 5.5% of the sample.

The record originates from a study of cytomegalovirus exposure and HLA in healthy donors (dated by TCRdb to about 2017). Some background on the complete study: An earlier analysis of some 500 of the donors reported 250 to 350 Gb of sequence data and more than 90 million unique TCR beta sequences from 150 million to 200 million T cells. Approximately 310 gigabases of sequencing data and roughly 81 million unique TCR sequences made up an early release that covered fewer than 650 HLA-typed donors. Among the 398 genotyped donors, about 83% belonged to the genetic ancestry cluster associated with self-reported Caucasian donors. The study aimed to test whether signatures of past pathogen exposure could be identified by cataloging public T cell receptors. The study profiled the T cell repertoires of hundreds of subjects by immunosequencing and related them to cytomegalovirus serostatus. Along with the approximately 600-subject first cohort, a separate validation cohort of over 90 different subjects was used. High-throughput TCR immunosequencing, statistical association of individual TCRs with disease status, and machine learning were combined to predict cytomegalovirus infection status. To study patterns of TCR occurrence, a later analysis re-analyzed previously published TCR beta repertoires from around 700 donors and added high-resolution HLA genotyping. The later analysis used no new phenotypic data to find candidate immune exposures, relying instead on TCR beta sequences and their occurrence across donors. To decide whether each TCR beta V gene segment behaved as functional or pseudogenic, an earlier analysis of some 540 of the donors relied on high-throughput TCR beta sequencing. Donor age, sex, ethnicity and CMV serostatus were collected together with the repertoire data. A later genetic analysis took genome-wide SNP genotypes for about 65% of the 666 donors and used that subset as a discovery cohort. All discovery cohort repertoires had been generated on a single sequencing platform. Class I and class II HLA loci were covered by the typing at four-digit resolution. The number of donors typed differed by locus, with about 620-630 for A, B, C, DRB1 and DQB1, 522 for DQA1, 600 to 610 for DPA1, and about 450 for DPB1. Because of strong linkage in the cohort, roughly five DR-DQ haplotypes were treated as single units for association and clustering. Among roughly 370 genotyped donors of the cohort, an average of around 240,000 unique TCR beta nucleotide sequences were sequenced per donor, roughly a sixth of them non-productive. Study-level results and caveats: Some IMGT-functional V segments, including TRBV6-2 and TRBV6-3, could not be distinguished by the 87-base-pair reads and were therefore excluded. Three of the identified cytomegalovirus-associated TCR beta chains were confirmed in vitro to be specific for cytomegalovirus antigens. The presence/absence analyses assumed that sequencing depth was roughly uniform across donors, and that assumption may not be true. A cluster of highly shared sequence variants was judged likely to represent a technical artifact of the sequencing pipeline. Most CMV-associated TCR beta chains appeared to be HLA-restricted in a later analysis, and the HLA associations seemed to be driven largely by CMV exposure. Most TCR sequences were observed very rarely across donors, whereas some public TCRs were present in many individuals. In a later genetic analysis, fewer N-insertions in productive TCRs were reported among donors in an Asian-associated ancestry cluster than the roughly 670-donor mean. This cohort had only TCR beta chains sequenced, and the lack of alpha or paired-chain data limited which features could be detected. Broadly in line with IMGT annotations, most TCR beta V segments showed up in productive rearrangements about 87% or about 30% of the time in an earlier analysis of around 550 of the donors. Several of the top co-occurrence clusters appeared to be linked to parvovirus B19, influenza, CMV and Epstein-Barr virus, according to a later analysis. An association between a missense DCLRE1C variant and V-gene and J-gene trimming of TCR beta chains was found in a later genetic analysis and replicated in an independent cohort. A later analysis found that HLA-associated TCR beta chains were more clonally expanded and had lower generation probabilities than equally common non-associated chains. In the study, approximately 150 TCR beta chains were listed as associated with cytomegalovirus. According to a later analysis, TCR association rates differed among HLA loci, with DRB1 alleles showing the most associated TCRs and HLA-C alleles showing the fewest. Immune exposure information for the cohort was limited to CMV serostatus. Linkage disequilibrium might explain the correlated functional status among segregating V segments, but an unknown experimental factor could not be excluded. A further reported finding was that TCR beta sequences accurately predicted the HLA-A and HLA-B alleles for most subjects in the first cohort. The classifier was reported to diagnose cytomegalovirus status with high specificity and sensitivity in both the original cohort and the validation cohort. Because HLA typing was missing for some donors at each locus, association tests included only the typed subset. According to the authors, the approach could potentially be generalized to other disease states and immunological phenotypes. In a later analysis, 16,951 TCR beta sequences were associated with specific HLA alleles at a false discovery rate of 0.05. Because counts were too low, about 18 rarely observed V segments, including chromosome 9 orphons, were excluded from the earlier analysis of a few hundred of the donors. Strong co-occurrence of HLA alleles, especially DR and DQ, made assigning TCR associations to individual alleles difficult.

Sequences SGHNT (CDR1) and YYREEE (CDR2) are obtained from the germline V gene (reference sequence). Relative to germline, V is 4 bases shorter and J is 9 bases shorter, with 13 bases between their ends. The CDR3 starts with the cysteine, ends with the phenylalanine, and has 12 residues. Just the 36-base CDR3 DNA is kept, in frame starting at base 1. The cohort comprised more than 550 healthy bone marrow donors. At the time of sampling, every cohort member was nominally healthy, though immune exposures that went unrecorded were likely present. The donor was CMV seropositive and belonged to the group of some 290 seropositive cohort members. Each donor provided a peripheral blood sample, and peripheral blood mononuclear cells were used for TCR beta sequencing. Genomic DNA extraction from the blood cell samples was performed with the Qiagen DNeasy Blood Extraction Kit.

The sequencing sample was made of PBMCs. The TCR sequence derives from a girl aged 10-17 years in good health and CMV-seropositive. Recombination joined TRBV5-4 with TRBJ1-1, with a weak D call of TRBD1 (6 bases match). This receptor carries the CDR3 CASSPGTSQAFF. The bases are TGTGCCAGCAGCCCGGGGACATCCCAAGCTTTCTTT.